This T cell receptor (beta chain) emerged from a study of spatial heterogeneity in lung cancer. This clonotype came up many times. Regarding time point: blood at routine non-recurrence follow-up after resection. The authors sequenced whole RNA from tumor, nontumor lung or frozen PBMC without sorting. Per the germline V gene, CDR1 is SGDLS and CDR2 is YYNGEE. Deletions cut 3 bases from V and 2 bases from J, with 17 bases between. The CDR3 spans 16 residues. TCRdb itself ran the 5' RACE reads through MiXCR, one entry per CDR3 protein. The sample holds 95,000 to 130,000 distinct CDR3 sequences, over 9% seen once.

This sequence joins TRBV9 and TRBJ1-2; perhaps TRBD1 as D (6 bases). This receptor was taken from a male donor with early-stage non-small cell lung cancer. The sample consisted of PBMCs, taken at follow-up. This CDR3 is CASSATPGTKNYGYTF. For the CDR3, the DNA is TGTGCCAGCAGCGCCACACCCGGGACAAAAAACTATGGCTACACCTTC.